The rows below give T cell receptor beta chains drawn from one sample of a study of regulatory T cells in long-lasting Graves disease. TCRdb redid the calling of the multiplex PCR reads with MiXCR, one entry per CDR3 protein. The sample shows 500,000 or so distinct CDR3 sequences, 12% to 15% of them seen only once. These data were likewise used in another study, on T cells in Graves' hyperthyroidism and ophthalmopathy.

The source was peripheral blood mononuclear cells (PBMCs), collected at new diagnosis, from a patient treated with antithyroid drugs. These receptors were obtained from a woman aged 50 to 60 with Graves disease. The CDR3 runs from the conserved cysteine through the conserved F or W. A D gene is named only where the DNA matches it firmly. Size values are once, few and many counts, or a class for expanded clones, and some rows have none.

j_gene	v_gene	abundance	d_gene	CDR3nt	CDR3aa
TRBJ2-3	TRBV24-1	many	.	TGTGCCACCAGTGATTTGACCGGGAGAGGCACAGATACGCAGTATTTT	CATSDLTGRGTDTQYF
TRBJ1-5	TRBV29-1	many	.	TGCAGCGTTGGCGGAGAGAACAATCAGCCCCAGCATTTT	CSVGGENNQPQHF
TRBJ1-2	TRBV12-3/TRBV12-4	many	.	TGTGCCAGCAGTTCGGGACGGAACTATGGCTACACCTTC	CASSSGRNYGYTF
TRBJ1-6	TRBV5-1	many	TRBD1	TGCGCCAGCAGCACCGGACAGGCCTATAATTCACCCCTCCACTTT	CASSTGQAYNSPLHF
TRBJ2-2	TRBV28	many	TRBD2	TGTGCCAGCAGTTTCATAACCGGGACTAGCGGGATTACAGCACACGGGGAGCTGTTTTTT	CASSFITGTSGITAHGELFF
TRBJ2-2	TRBV7-6	.	.	TGTGCCAGCAGCCCCCAACGGCGGGCAGCGAACACCGGGGAGCTGTTTTTT	CASSPQRRAANTGELFF
TRBJ2-5	TRBV5-1	.	.	TGCGCCAGCAGCTTCAGCGGACCAGGCGGGGAGACCCAGTACTTC	CASSFSGPGGETQYF
TRBJ2-7	TRBV30	.	.	TGTGCCTGGAGCGCCTGGGAAGCGAGGGAGCAGTACTTC	CAWSAWEAREQYF
TRBJ2-3	TRBV30	many	.	TGTGCCTGGAGTGTATGGGGTGTGGGGGACACAGATACGCAGTATTTT	CAWSVWGVGDTDTQYF
TRBJ2-1	TRBV4-1	.	.	TGCGCCAGCACCCCGCCTTCCGGGGGCAATGAGCAGTTCTTC	CASTPPSGGNEQFF
TRBJ2-5	TRBV7-9	.	TRBD1	TGTGCCAGCAGCTTACGGGACAGGGGAGAGACCCAGTACTTC	CASSLRDRGETQYF
TRBJ1-1	TRBV7-3	many	.	TGTGCCAGCAGCTTACTGGGGTGGGAGACTGAAGCTTTCTTT	CASSLLGWETEAFF
TRBJ2-7	TRBV6-5	.	.	TGTGCCAGCAGTTATGTCCCTTCCTACGAGCAGTACTTC	CASSYVPSYEQYF
TRBJ2-3	TRBV24-1	few	.	TGTGCCACCAGTGATCGTACCTATACGCAGTATTTT	CATSDRTYTQYF
TRBJ2-3	TRBV5-8	.	TRBD2	TGTGCCAGCAGACCAGCGGGAGCGGGGGGCACAGATACGCAGTATTTT	CASRPAGAGGTDTQYF
TRBJ2-3	TRBV18	.	.	TGTGCCAGCTCATCCGCGGGACAAGACACAGATACGCAGTATTTT	CASSSAGQDTDTQYF
TRBJ1-6	TRBV5-6	many	.	TGTGCCAGCAGCTCACAGGGTAACCCCCTCCACTTT	CASSSQGNPLHF
TRBJ2-7	TRBV5-1	many	.	TGCGCCAGCAGCTTAGTGCAGGGCCGTAACGAGCAGTACTTC	CASSLVQGRNEQYF
TRBJ2-2	TRBV11-2	many	TRBD2	TGTGCCAGCAGCCGGACTAGCGGGAGAAGGACCGGGGAGCTGTTTTTT	CASSRTSGRRTGELFF
TRBJ2-5	TRBV6-1	many	TRBD2	TGTGCCAGCTGCCCGGAAGCGGGAGGGTGGAAGACCCAGTACTTC	CASCPEAGGWKTQYF
TRBJ2-1	TRBV10-2	few	TRBD1	TGCGCCAGCACTCCCACCGACAGGGGGGTCAATGAGCAGTTCTTC	CASTPTDRGVNEQFF
TRBJ2-3	TRBV11-2	many	.	TGTGCCAGCAGCACTACAGGGTTTAGCACAGATACGCAGTATTTT	CASSTTGFSTDTQYF
TRBJ2-1	TRBV4-1	few	.	TGCGCCAGCGTCGGGAGTACGAATGAGCAGTTCTTC	CASVGSTNEQFF
TRBJ1-1	TRBV2	many	.	TGTGCCAGCAGTGAAAATTCAGGGATGAACACTGAAGCTTTCTTT	CASSENSGMNTEAFF
TRBJ2-1	TRBV28	many	TRBD1	TGTGCCAGCAGCGATCCGGGACAGGGAAGGAATGAGCAGTTCTTC	CASSDPGQGRNEQFF
TRBJ2-6	TRBV7-3	few	.	TGTGCCAGCAGCTTAATGGCGCTGACGGACTCTGGGGCCAACGTCCTGACTTTC	CASSLMALTDSGANVLTF
TRBJ2-1	TRBV2	many	TRBD2	TGTGCCAGCAGTCACCCGACTAGCGGGCCTTACAATGAGCAGTTCTTC	CASSHPTSGPYNEQFF
TRBJ2-7	TRBV28	many	TRBD2	TGTGCCAGCAGTTTATCGGTAGCGGGAGGGTACTACGAGCAGTACTTC	CASSLSVAGGYYEQYF
TRBJ1-1	TRBV5-6	few	.	TGTGCCAGCAGCTTGGGGGTAGATATGAACACTGAAGCTTTCTTT	CASSLGVDMNTEAFF
TRBJ1-2	TRBV6-9	few	.	TGTGCCAGCAGTTACTTATTACAGCCTAACTATGGCTACACCTTC	CASSYLLQPNYGYTF
TRBJ2-1	TRBV20-1	many	.	TGCAGTGCTTCCGGGACGAGTGAGCAGTTCTTC	CSASGTSEQFF
TRBJ2-1	TRBV12-3/TRBV12-4	many	TRBD2	TGTGCCAGCAGTCCTGCGGGAGGGCCAAACAATGAGCAGTTCTTC	CASSPAGGPNNEQFF
TRBJ2-7	TRBV20-1	many	.	TGCAGTGCTAGTACCTCCCTAGCTGTAGGGAGTCTCCACGAGCAGTACTTC	CSASTSLAVGSLHEQYF
TRBJ2-7	TRBV6-1	many	.	TGTGCCAGCAGTCGCTCTACAGGGACCTCCTACGAGCAGTACTTC	CASSRSTGTSYEQYF
TRBJ2-7	TRBV2	many	TRBD1	TGTGCCAGCTTTCGGACAGGAATCTACGAGCAGTACTTC	CASFRTGIYEQYF
TRBJ2-3	TRBV29-1	many	TRBD2	TGCAGCGGTCGACTAGCGGGAGTCGGTCCAGATACGCAGTATTTT	CSGRLAGVGPDTQYF
TRBJ1-1	TRBV5-1	few	.	TGCGCCAGCAGCTTTGGGGTGAACGCTGAAGCTTTCTTT	CASSFGVNAEAFF
TRBJ2-6	TRBV28	.	.	TGTGCCAGTCGTTCTGGGGCCAACGTCCTGACTTTC	CASRSGANVLTF
TRBJ1-2	TRBV27	many	.	TGTGCCAGCAGTTTATTCCCCACTATCTATGGCTACACCTTC	CASSLFPTIYGYTF
TRBJ2-5	TRBV7-2	many	TRBD1	TGTGCCAGCAGCTTATTCGGCAGGGGGCAAGAGACCCAGTACTTC	CASSLFGRGQETQYF
TRBJ1-5	TRBV15	few	.	TGTGCCACCAGCTCTTATGGGGAGGGGAGTCAGCCCCAGCATTTT	CATSSYGEGSQPQHF
TRBJ1-5	TRBV28	many	.	TGTGCCAGCAGGGGGGGATATAGCAATCAGCCCCAGCATTTT	CASRGGYSNQPQHF
TRBJ1-1	TRBV20-1	few	.	TGCAGTGCTAGAGGGTTTCAGGGCGGTGGCACTGAAGCTTTCTTT	CSARGFQGGGTEAFF
TRBJ2-1	TRBV6-1	.	TRBD2	TGTGCCAGCAGACGGACTAGCGGGCTATCCAAACCCTACAATGAGCAGTTCTTC	CASRRTSGLSKPYNEQFF
TRBJ2-1	TRBV5-1	many	.	TGTGCCAGCAGCCCGAGTGGGGAATACAATGAGCAGTTCTTC	CASSPSGEYNEQFF
TRBJ2-5	TRBV4-1	few	.	TGCGCCAGCAGCCAAGAATGGCAGGAAGAGACCCAGTACTTC	CASSQEWQEETQYF
TRBJ2-3	TRBV18	.	.	TGTGCCAGCTCACCTCCGACTAGCAGGGGAAGGGAAACAGATACGCAGTATTTT	CASSPPTSRGRETDTQYF
TRBJ1-5	TRBV5-1	many	.	TGCGCCAGCAGCTTGGGGGGGAGTGGCAATCAGCCCCAGCATTTT	CASSLGGSGNQPQHF
TRBJ2-3	TRBV11-2	many	TRBD1	TGTGCCAGCAGCCGGGACAGGGGGCCAGATACGCAGTATTTT	CASSRDRGPDTQYF